This T cell receptor beta chain stems from a study of blood T cell repertoires in COVID-19. At the level of the study: From the United States, Italy and Spain came samples of acute and convalescent COVID-19.

Authors' methods: Amplification with reference gene primers provided the estimates of nucleated cell counts. The protocol was immunoSEQ multiplex PCR, while the TCRdb copy is restricted to in-frame clones and leaves out a portion. Clone size and V and J calls were adopted from that table, with D and trimming inferred from the DNA. The repertoire holds around 16,000 clones, with around 87% as singletons. CDR1 is SEHNR and CDR2 is FQNEAQ in the germline V gene (reference sequence). V lost 6 bases to trimming and J lost 6 bases, with 8 bases between them. The CDR3 length is 11 residues. This clonotype was sampled from a human donor in a cohort sampled during active COVID-19. The genes are TRBV7-9 and TRBJ1-2, with a weak D call TRBD1 (6 bases). Sequences were obtained from peripheral blood. In nucleotides, the CDR3 is TGTGCCAGCAGGCGACAGGATGGCTACACCTTC. It is translated as CASRRQDGYTF.